The 2 T cell receptor beta chains in this list originate from one sample, sequenced in a study of T-cell memory formation after mild COVID-19. TCRdb called the 5' RACE reads again in MiXCR, with one record for every CDR3 protein. The sample shows some 200,000 distinct CDR3 sequences, 20% to 25% of them seen only once. Sequencing input: PBMCs or a T cell subset sorted from them (not recorded which). These receptors originate from an adult woman who had mild COVID-19 (a few samples of this study predate the infection). Cell type and time point are not known.

This clonotype was found a few times. This chain links TRBV7-9 with TRBJ2-7, with a possible D match to TRBD1 (7 bases). Germline V gene sequence: CDR1 SEHNR, CDR2 FQNEAQ (reference sequence). Trimming took off 5 bases at V and 6 bases at J, with 17 bases between the two ends. The CDR3 length is 14 residues. CDR3 region: CASSPRAGGGEQYF. DNA of the CDR3: TGTGCCAGCAGCCCCAGGGCAGGGGGAGGCGAGCAGTACTTC.

This clonotype was seen a few times. The V call is TRBV27, the J call TRBJ2-2; possibly TRBD2 for D (6 bases). Trimming stripped 8 bases from V and 7 bases from J, with 14 bases between. Germline values: CDR1 MNHEY, CDR2 SMNVEV (reference sequence). The CDR3 has 13 residues. The CDR3 nucleotides are TGTGCCAGCGCCGAGTGGGGAGGCGGGGAGCTGTTTTTT. Encoded protein: CASAEWGGGELFF.